This TCR beta chain was retrieved from a study of lung T cells in sarcoidosis with Löfgren's syndrome. Turning to the study itself: In sarcoidosis, CD4+ T cells accumulate in bronchoalveolar lavage fluid. Repertoire analyses centered on Löfgren's syndrome patients. Study conclusions and caveats: Shared TRAV12-1 and TRBV2 CDR3 motifs were reported across several patients. Löfgren's syndrome patients reportedly showed greatest TRAV12-1 and TRBV2 expansion versus controls.

This clonotype has only a few counts. The antigen is not known. The CDR3 is 17 residues long. The junction had 11 bases not matched to a gene; V was cut back by 0 bases and J by 7 bases. Germline assignment: CDR1 KGHDR and CDR2 SFDVKD. Via MiXCR, TCRdb re-called the reads, giving one row per CDR3 protein. The table includes roughly 63,000 distinct CDR3 sequences, around 20% detected once. This clonotype was sampled from a human donor with sarcoidosis (Löfgren's syndrome or another form), or a control subject (not recorded which). J is TRBJ2-1 and V is TRBV24-1, with 7 bases fitting TRBD2. The specimen sequenced was CD4+ T cells from PBMCs. The CDR3 bases are TGTGCCACCAGTGATTTGAGTGGGGTAGCGGGTTTTAATGAGCAGTTCTTC. Residues: CATSDLSGVAGFNEQFF.